The present entry profiles one T cell receptor beta chain with its context. The antigen is undetermined. The data stem from a study of blood T cells in healthy people across ages. Overall study results and limits: In older individuals, TCR beta diversity per million T cells was lower, falling roughly linearly with age.

Isolation yielded PBMCs, at least 6 million per sample, in every case. A second PCR of about 7 to 11 cycles used a sample-barcoded 5' primer and a J-beta primer mix. Each cDNA molecule carried a tag from a template-switch adaptor that contained 12 random nucleotides. TCRdb reprocessed the 5' RACE reads via MiXCR and lists one record per CDR3 protein. The sample yields some 690,000 distinct CDR3 sequences, approximately 21% seen once. The CDR3 consists of 16 residues. Germline lookup yields CDR1 LGHDT and CDR2 YNNKEL (reference sequence). V gave up 1 base and J gave up 3 bases, with 13 bases separating them.

The receptor's source is a man aged 65-85 years in good health. The sequenced material came from blood. V and J are TRBV3-1 and TRBJ1-3; the D gene is possibly TRBD1 (5 bases). For the CDR3, the DNA is TGTGCCAGCAGCCAAGTAGGGGCACCCGGTGGAAACACCATATATTTT. Amino acid sequence: CASSQVGAPGGNTIYF. The entire variable domain, with the rest obtained from reference TRBV3-1 and TRBJ1-3, is as follows: DTAVSQTPKYLVTQMGNDKSIKCEQNLGHDTMYWYKQDSKKFLKIMFSYNNKELIINETVPNRFSPKSPDKAHLNLHINSLELGDSAVYFCASSQVGAPGGNTIYFGEGSWLTVV.